The entry below gives a single TCR beta chain sequence along with its context. This clonotype was seen at least ten times. The antigen this receptor binds is unknown. Nothing much larger sits one base from this clone, and base qualities are not available. Here V drops 1 base and J drops 10 bases, and the junction holds 7 bases not matched to any gene. Inclusive of the bounding cysteine and phenylalanine, the CDR3 is 15 residues long. Only the CDR3 portion is preserved as DNA: 45 bases, with reading frame beginning at the first base. CDR1 and CDR2 are read off the germline V gene as SGHRS and YFSETQ. cDNA was synthesized by template-switch 5'RACE using a primer with a 10-nucleotide random unique molecular identifier that tagged each TCR transcript. Every sequencing run yielded over 160 million TCR-beta sequences covering 15-18 subjects. Total RNA was extracted with the RNeasy kit. TCR-beta VDJ regions were amplified with primers for the TCR constant region and the 5'RACE anchor, using the KAPA Real-time Library Amplification kit. Sample indexes and Illumina adaptors were added in a first PCR, after which library yield was increased in a second PCR. The roughly 650 bp TCR product was size-selected on a 2% E-gel SizeSelection system after Ampure bead purification. Before pooling, library quality was checked on a Bioanalyzer, concentration was measured with Qubit, and libraries were quantified with the Kapa Library Quantification kit. An Illumina HiSeq 2500 was used to sequence the libraries paired-end at 2 x 150 bp. To increase sequence diversity, roughly 24-31% phiX was spiked into each library pool. Processing in the source paper ran as follows. The UMI-based MiGEC pipeline processed quality-filtered reads and removed over 80% of raw TCR sequences during error correction. IMGT germline references were used for alignment of VDJ genes, and clonotypes were defined by a unique CDR3 amino acid sequence together with V-J genes. Clonal expansion, Shannon diversity and CDR3 relatedness (CalcPairwiseDistances, ClusterSamples) were evaluated with VDJtools, and phylogenetic trees were built with CLCbio workbench. Clones with at least 8 unique UMIs were defined as expanded, with this threshold being based on coefficient-of-variation modelling across technical triplicates. The public reads were quality trimmed at Q25 with fastp and then assembled into clones with MiXCR by TCRdb, keeping productive beta chains. CDR3 protein sequences are deduplicated, and each keeps its most common genes and DNA. The V and J calls, along with clone size, are taken from TCRdb and not from the paper's own processing. This sample gives tens of thousands of distinct CDR3 sequences in total; almost 3.5% of them show up just once. Around 3.8% of the sample belongs to the ten largest clones.

These data come from a study of neurological immune-mediated disorders (dated by TCRdb to the late 2010s). At the level of the whole study: Among the 35 or so multiple sclerosis patients, approximately 30 had relapsing-remitting MS and 3 had secondary progressive MS. Using UMI-based sequencing, the study compared peripheral blood TCR-beta repertoires from patients with HTLV-I-associated myelopathy (HAM/TSP), patients with multiple sclerosis, and healthy controls. Longitudinal samples, technical triplicates and paired sorted CD4+ and CD8+ T-cell subsets, alongside PBMC samples, were included among the roughly 96 TCR-beta libraries. The cohort was made up of 68 subjects, consisting of 15 or so HAM/TSP patients, 35 or so multiple sclerosis patients and around 20 healthy controls.

What the research found in general, with its limitations: Expanded clones from different subjects shared no identical CDR3 amino acid sequences, which suggests that TCR-beta repertoires were private in all groups. Repertoires from 18 of 34 MS patients were grouped by phylogenetic analysis into a cluster of related CDR3 sequences, suggesting a possible repertoire-level signature. The MS cluster was not associated with any clinical or MRI features, and the authors stated that larger cohorts are needed. TCR clonal expansion was highest in HAM/TSP patients and lowest in MS patients, with MS patients falling below even healthy controls.

Libraries from unsorted PBMCs were made from 2 million PBMCs kept in RNAlater at -80 degrees C until RNA extraction. Multiple sclerosis patients were enrolled in a US clinical protocol evaluating disease progression by magnetic resonance imaging. PBMCs were separated from peripheral blood using Ficoll-Hypaque density gradient centrifugation and then cryopreserved in liquid nitrogen. The TCR comes from a man aged 40-49 years with multiple sclerosis. Sequencing was performed on PBMCs. The chain is assembled from TRBV5-1 and TRBJ1-6; 8 middle bases align to TRBD1. The CDR3 in this case is CASSLNGQGGSPLHF. The sequence in DNA is TGCGCCAGCAGCTTGAATGGACAGGGAGGATCACCCCTCCACTTT.